These 27 T cell receptor beta chains came from one sample sequenced in a study of cytomegalovirus exposure and HLA in healthy donors. 13 Jbeta primers and 60 Vbeta primers were used for the PCR. Clones were read by immunoSEQ multiplex PCR, and TCRdb kept only the in-frame ones, dropping some. The repertoire holds about 130,000 clones, about 69% seen once, with about 3.4% in the top ten. The sequenced material came from PBMCs. The receptors shown here come from a man aged 30-40 years in good health and CMV-seronegative.

V is TRBV4-1 and J is TRBJ1-2, with D perhaps matching TRBD1 (5 bases). V was pared by 1 base and J by 6 bases, with 15 bases between. Germline V gene sequence: CDR1 MGHRA, CDR2 YSYEKL. This CDR3 is built from 15 residues. The CDR3 is CASSQGWGRVHGYTF. CDR3 sequence (DNA): TGCGCCAGCAGCCAAGGGTGGGGCAGGGTACATGGCTACACCTTC.

The genes are TRBV27 and TRBJ2-7; tentatively, D is TRBD1 (5 bases). Looked up from germline, CDR1 is MNHEY and CDR2 is SMNVEV (reference sequence). The CDR3 extends over 14 amino acids. The germline V and J ends were trimmed by 1 base and 3 bases, with 10 bases remaining between them. CDR3 protein: CASSLYPGIYEQYF. The CDR3 coding sequence is TGTGCCAGCAGTTTATACCCAGGGATCTACGAGCAGTACTTC.

This clone was recorded once. The chain couples TRBV6-1 to TRBJ2-1; 14 bases are a match to TRBD2. The CDR3 sequence is 15 residues long. The V gene end was trimmed by 4 bases and the J gene end by 7 bases; junction bases not matched to a gene: 3. CDR1 is MNHNS, CDR2 SASEGT, per germline. The CDR3 protein is CASSGGTSGSNEQFF. The CDR3 DNA reads TGTGCCAGCAGTGGTGGGACTAGCGGGAGTAATGAGCAGTTCTTC.

This CDR3 is CASSGRQASSYNEQFF. CDR3 bases: TGTGCCAGCAGTGGAAGACAGGCAAGCTCCTACAATGAGCAGTTCTTC. The gene calls are TRBV6-1 and TRBJ2-1; the D gene is possibly TRBD1 (6 bases). Germline assignment: CDR1 MNHNS and CDR2 SASEGT. The germline V and J ends were trimmed by 4 bases and 0 bases, with 13 bases remaining between them. The CDR3 has 16 residues.

This chain joins TRBV6-6 and TRBJ2-5; 14 nucleotides agree with TRBD2. V dropped 6 bases and J dropped 2; count of bases not matched to a gene: 2. The CDR3 extends over 15 amino acids. CDR1 MNHNY and CDR2 SVGAGI come from the germline V gene (reference sequence). CDR3 sequence (DNA): TGTGCCAGCAGCCGACTAGCGGGGGGGCAAGAGACCCAGTACTTC. This gives the protein CASSRLAGGQETQYF.

The DNA of the CDR3 is TGTGCCAGTAGTATTGGGGGCGGACCGAGCTCCTACGAGCAGTACTTC. It is translated as CASSIGGGPSSYEQYF. The J gene is TRBJ2-7, the V gene TRBV19; possible D gene TRBD1, 6 bases. V lost 3 bases to trimming and J lost 0 bases, with 15 bases between them. The CDR3 is 16 residues long. Germline V gene sequence: CDR1 LNHDA, CDR2 SQIVND (reference sequence).

The chain couples TRBV7-6 to TRBJ2-7; D not resolved. The germline V and J ends were trimmed by 5 bases and 4 bases, with 12 bases remaining between them. From germline, CDR1 is SGHVS and CDR2 FNYEAQ. The length of the CDR3 is 13 residues. The CDR3 region has the DNA TGTGCCAGCAGCCTGGCCCCAGTGTACGAGCAGTACTTC. Amino acids: CASSLAPVYEQYF. The full variable domain, with the rest looked up from reference TRBV7-6 and TRBJ2-7, is GAGVSQSPRYKVTKRGQDVALRCDPISGHVSLYWYRQALGQGPEFLTYFNYEAQQDKSGLPNDRFSAERPEGSISTLTIQRTEQRDSAMYRCASSLAPVYEQYFGPGTRLTVT.

The genes are TRBV20-1 and TRBJ2-3, with TRBD2 matching 11 bases. Looked up from germline, CDR1 is DFQATT and CDR2 is SNEGSKA (reference sequence). This CDR3 is built from 11 residues. The V gene end was trimmed by 2 bases and the J gene end by 12 bases; junction bases not matched to a gene: 1. The CDR3 nucleotides are TGCAGTGCTAGAACTAGCGGGAGTCAGTATTTT. This codes for CSARTSGSQYF.

This chain joins TRBV5-1 and TRBJ2-5, with 9 bases lining up with TRBD1. The CDR3 loop spans 16 amino acids. Germline V CDR1 and CDR2: SGHRS, YFSETQ. V shed 4 bases, J shed 0 bases, and the junction held 7 bases outside the gene matches. CDR3 DNA: TGCGCCAGCAGCCACGACAGGGGGGGGTACCAAGAGACCCAGTACTTC. It codes for CASSHDRGGYQETQYF.

The J gene is TRBJ1-2, the V gene TRBV7-9, with a weak D call TRBD1 (5 bases). V was clipped by 6 bases and J by 8 bases, with 19 bases between them. Germline CDR1 reads SEHNR; CDR2 reads FQNEAQ (reference sequence). This CDR3 has 14 residues. In nucleotides, the CDR3 is TGTGCCAGCAGTTGGGACCTGCCCGGGGGAGGCTACACCTTC. This gives the protein CASSWDLPGGGYTF.

The CDR3 loop reads CASSLVAASSGNTIYF. CDR3 sequence (DNA): TGTGCCAGCAGCTTAGTGGCGGCAAGCTCTGGAAACACCATATATTTT. The chain couples TRBV7-2 to TRBJ1-3, with D hard to call. CDR3 length equals 16 residues. Trimming took 1 base from V and 0 from J, leaving 10 bases between them. CDR1 and CDR2 (germline): SGHTA, FQGNSA.

The chain joins TRBV7-9 to TRBJ1-5; 8 bases map to TRBD1. Germline loops: CDR1 SEHNR, CDR2 FQNEAQ (reference sequence). The trim removed 5 bases at V and 4 bases at J, leaving 4 bases unmatched. The CDR3 runs to 14 residues. For the CDR3, the DNA is TGTGCCAGCAGCCTACAGGGGGAGAATCAGCCCCAGCATTTT. Translation: CASSLQGENQPQHF.

This sequence joins TRBV28 and TRBJ2-3; D perhaps matches TRBD2 (6 bases). Germline values: CDR1 MDHEN, CDR2 SYDVKM. The CDR3 loop spans 16 amino acids. Trimming took off 2 bases at V and 6 bases at J, with 18 bases between the two ends. CDR3 in DNA: TGTGCCAGCAGTTTAAGTACTAGCTTGTTAGGTGATACGCAGTATTTT. Translation: CASSLSTSLLGDTQYF.

As to this clone: The germline gene is not matched at one end of the junction; a read error may be the cause. The CDR3 region is CAIKTGGTEASF. The CDR3, as DNA: TGTGCCATAAAAACAGGGGGCACTGAAGCTTCCTTT. The chain recombines TRBV6-6 with TRBJ1-1; 9 bases match TRBD1. CDR3 length equals 12 residues. Germline values: CDR1 MNHNY, CDR2 SVGAGI (reference sequence).

The chain is built from TRBV7-2 and TRBJ2-7; 12 nucleotides agree with TRBD1. CDR3 length: 16 amino acids. Trimming took 1 base from V and 2 from J; bases not matched to a gene: 3. The germline V gene encodes CDR1 SGHTA and CDR2 FQGNSA. The CDR3, as DNA: TGTGCCAGCAGCTTAGATGGGACAGGGGGCCCCTACGAGCAGTACTTC. This translates into CASSLDGTGGPYEQYF.

The rearrangement uses TRBV19 and TRBJ2-3; 12 nucleotides agree with TRBD2. The CDR3 is 16 residues long. Germline values: CDR1 LNHDA, CDR2 SQIVND (reference sequence). V was pared by 1 base and J by 5 bases, with 4 bases of the junction left unmatched. The CDR3 DNA follows: TGTGCCAGTAGTATAGGGACTAGCGGGGTGAGAGATACGCAGTATTTT. Residues: CASSIGTSGVRDTQYF.

This sequence joins TRBV15 and TRBJ2-5, with TRBD1 identical over 7 bases. From germline, CDR1 is LNHNV and CDR2 YYDKDF (reference sequence). V lost 6 bases and J lost 1; bases outside the gene matches: 5. The CDR3 contains 14 residues. The CDR3: CATRGTALQETQYF. CDR3 bases: TGTGCCACCAGAGGGACAGCGCTCCAAGAGACCCAGTACTTC.

In this sample, this clone turned up a few times. The rearrangement uses TRBV5-4 and TRBJ2-7; D gene uncertain. This CDR3 spans 14 amino acids. The germline gives CDR1 SGHNT, CDR2 YYREEE (reference sequence). Trimming stripped 1 base from V and 2 bases from J, with 10 bases between. The CDR3 here is CASSLPRDPYEQYF. CDR3 nucleotide sequence: TGTGCCAGCAGCTTGCCTAGAGACCCCTACGAGCAGTACTTC.

The V and J genes are TRBV6-5 and TRBJ1-6, with TRBD1 matching over 9 bases. Germline trimming cut 7 bases from V and 10 bases from J; bases unmatched to any gene: 11. This CDR3 spans 15 amino acids. Germline values: CDR1 MNHEY, CDR2 SVGAGI. Here the CDR3 reads CASTFGGTGQSPLHF. CDR3 sequence (DNA): TGTGCCAGCACCTTTGGTGGGACAGGGCAATCACCCCTCCACTTT.

The chain has TRBV18 and TRBJ1-1, with D unclear. The CDR3 contains 15 residues. V dropped 3 bases and J dropped 6 bases, with 17 bases sitting between them. Germline V gene sequence: CDR1 KGHSH, CDR2 LQKENI. The CDR3 spells CASSPSDGSGAEAFF. Written as DNA, the CDR3 is TGTGCCAGCTCACCCTCGGACGGGAGTGGGGCTGAAGCTTTCTTT.

The chain has TRBV7-9 and TRBJ2-1; 9 nucleotides match TRBD2. Germline V lookup: CDR1 SEHNR, CDR2 FQNEAQ (reference sequence). The junction had 13 bases not matched to a gene; V was cut back by 2 bases and J by 5 bases. The CDR3 is 18 residues long. The CDR3, as DNA: TGTGCCAGCAGCTTAAGACCTTATAGGACTAGCGCCCACAATGAGCAGTTCTTC. Its protein product is CASSLRPYRTSAHNEQFF.

The chain combines TRBV29-1 with TRBJ1-1; 7 positions agree with TRBD1. The CDR3 consists of 12 residues. CDR1 is SQVTM, CDR2 ANQGSEA, per germline. J lost 1 base, V lost 4 bases, and 0 bases had no gene match. CDR3 sequence (DNA): TGCAGCGTTGGGACAGGGAACACTGAAGCTTTCTTT. As protein: CSVGTGNTEAFF.

This clone turned up a few times. V gene TRBV5-1 combines with J gene TRBJ2-7, with D possibly matching TRBD1 (6 bases). Germline-derived CDR1 and CDR2 are SGHRS and YFSETQ. The CDR3 contains 14 residues. Trimming removed 0 bases from V and 2 bases from J, with 9 bases in between. Written as DNA, the CDR3 is TGCGCCAGCAGCTTGGCCAGGGGACCCTACGAGCAGTACTTC. This codes for CASSLARGPYEQYF.

The chain is built from TRBV7-3 and TRBJ1-1, with TRBD1 as a possible D gene (5 bases). The CDR3 length is 14 residues. Germline V gene data show CDR1 as SGHTA and CDR2 as FQGTGA. The V end lost 4 bases, the J end lost 1 base, and 10 bases lay between the germline ends. The CDR3 bases are TGTGCCAGCAGCTCCCAGGGTCGGAACACTGAAGCTTTCTTT. It encodes CASSSQGRNTEAFF. The full variable domain, with the rest looked up from reference TRBV7-3 and TRBJ1-1, is GAGVSQTPSNKVTEKGKYVELRCDPISGHTALYWYRQSLGQGPEFLIYFQGTGAADDSGLPNDRFFAVRPEGSVSTLKIQRTERGDSAVYLCASSSQGRNTEAFFGQGTRLTVV.

The chain combines TRBV4-1 with TRBJ1-6, with D hard to call. Germline values: CDR1 MGHRA, CDR2 YSYEKL. The V and J ends lost 1 base and 1 base respectively, with 14 bases between them. CDR3 size: 18 residues. CDR3 in DNA: TGCGCCAGCAGCCAAGCGGGAGACCGACTTTCCTATAATTCACCCCTCCACTTT. The encoded protein is CASSQAGDRLSYNSPLHF.

CDR3 DNA: TGTGCCAGCAGCTTACAAGGGCAGGGATCGACAGATACGCAGTATTTT. Its protein is CASSLQGQGSTDTQYF. The chain employs TRBV7-3 and TRBJ2-3; D is possibly TRBD1 (5 bases). Germline V CDR1 and CDR2: SGHTA, FQGTGA. Trimming pared 2 bases from V and 3 bases from J, leaving 15 bases between. CDR3 length: 16 amino acids. The whole variable domain, remainder taken from reference TRBV7-3 and TRBJ2-3, is GAGVSQTPSNKVTEKGKYVELRCDPISGHTALYWYRQSLGQGPEFLIYFQGTGAADDSGLPNDRFFAVRPEGSVSTLKIQRTERGDSAVYLCASSLQGQGSTDTQYFGPGTRLTVL.

This clone was observed a handful of times. The chain uses TRBV7-9 and TRBJ2-1; TRBD2 matches 8 bases. The CDR3 has 17 residues. Germline-derived CDR1 and CDR2 are SEHNR and FQNEAQ (reference sequence). V trimming: 7 bases; J trimming: 0 bases; junction bases outside the gene matches: 11. The CDR3 DNA reads TGTGCCAGCACCGATCCTACGGGAGGGTCCTCCTACAATGAGCAGTTCTTC. Amino acid sequence: CASTDPTGGSSYNEQFF.